Sequencing of this T cell receptor beta chain was carried out in a study of T cell responses to AZD1222 COVID-19 vaccine. The CDR3 covers 12 residues. The germline V and J ends were trimmed by 9 bases and 1 base, with 9 bases remaining between them. The germline gives CDR1 SNHLY, CDR2 FYNNEI. Assay used: immunoSEQ multiplex PCR; TCRdb lists only in-frame clones, some missing. Among 160,000 or so clones listed, approximately 91% were seen once. The chain uses TRBV2 and TRBJ1-1; D unclear. The specimen was peripheral blood, collected on day 0 of AZD1222 vaccination. This TCR was sampled from an adult in good health. CDR3 DNA sequence: TGTGCCAGGGGAGGTGGGAACACTGAAGCTTTCTTT. Translating gives CARGGGNTEAFF. The whole variable domain, remainder taken from reference TRBV2 and TRBJ1-1, is EPEVTQTPSHQVTQMGQEVILRCVPISNHLYFYWYRQILGQKVEFLVSFYNNEISEKSEIFDDQFSVERPDGSNFTLKIRSTKLEDSAMYFCARGGGNTEAFFGQGTRLTVV.